This T cell receptor beta chain was retrieved from a study of blood T cells in healthy people across ages. Study overall: Through template switching, about one barcoded beta molecule was captured per two T cells, as measured in model experiments.

Extraction yielded at least 5 micrograms of total RNA per sample. The V and J ends lost 6 bases and 3 bases, in that order; junction bases with no gene match: 12. The germline gives CDR1 KGHDR, CDR2 SFDVKD. The CDR3 length is 18 residues. This clonotype turned up a few times. Primers used in a second PCR of about 7 to 11 cycles were a sample-barcoded 5' primer and a J-beta primer mix. Every molecule of cDNA carried a tag from a template-switch adaptor with 12 random nucleotides. TCRdb processed the 5' RACE reads anew with MiXCR; each CDR3 protein has one entry. The data show 730,000 or so distinct CDR3 sequences, roughly 41% seen once.

The chain joins TRBV24-1 to TRBJ2-1; 11 bases are shared with TRBD2. This receptor was obtained from a woman in her sixties or seventies in good health. The material sequenced was blood. CDR3 nucleotide sequence: TGTGCCACCAGTTCCGGGACTAGCGGACCTACGTTCTACAATGAGCAGTTCTTC. As protein: CATSSGTSGPTFYNEQFF.